This T cell receptor beta chain was sequenced for a study of shared T cell receptors in the human thymus (dated by TCRdb to the early 2020s). Describing the broader study: The study examined how the human thymus generates shared, self-reactive T-cell receptor alpha chains.

CDR1 and CDR2, looked up from the germline V gene, are SGHVS and FNYEAQ. The CDR3 goes from the cysteine to the phenylalanine over 17 residues. Of all the DNA, just the CDR3 is kept, 51 bases in frame from base 1. V lost 0 bases and J lost 5 bases, and the count of bases not matched to a germline gene is 9. On this clone: Its recognized antigen is unknown. No much larger clonotype is one base removed from it; base qualities were not supplied.

Receptor libraries were prepared by the immunoSEQ multiplex PCR assay. TCRdb mirrors the immuneACCESS table, restricted to in-frame sequences. Some clones are absent from its copies; in checked studies, under half trace to an unresolved V gene, and the reason for the others is unknown. The sample yields 550,000 to 800,000 clones; 80% to 90% were counted once. The top ten clones comprise more than 0.008% of the sample. These data were also reused for a study on human thymus T cells. The other study reports the following: In Finland, the donors were immunologically healthy infants who were having open corrective cardiac surgery for congenital heart defects. Thymus tissue was collected as surgical resects that were removed during corrective cardiac surgery. Usage of V and J gene segments appeared to be biased in both the thymic and the peripheral blood repertoires. According to the related research, thymic TCR repertoires were highly overlapping among unrelated individuals. The study used roughly eight infant thymus samples plus four related peripheral blood samples to characterize TCR alpha and beta repertoires. The infant donors were roughly 7 to 250 days old, and the cohort included several males and a couple of females. After being mechanically released from the tissue, thymocytes were kept at -70 degrees C in pellets of about 9.5-30 million cells. A QIAsymphony instrument was used to extract genomic DNA from frozen cell pellets. Using the immunoSEQ multiplex PCR assay, the TCRB and TCRAD loci were amplified from a standardized quantity of quality-controlled genomic DNA. The amplicons spanned the V(D)J region and were long enough to cover the CDR3 and allow V and J genes to be identified. Amplicon sequencing was performed on an Illumina platform through the commercial immunoSEQ service. Primer bias and sequencing errors were corrected using previously described methods, and TCRAD and TCRB definitions followed the IMGT database. immunoSEQ Analyzer 3.0 and VDJTools were used for repertoire analysis, which covered basic statistics, V/J segment usage, diversity estimates, rarefaction and pairwise overlap. Diversity was estimated with Chao1, ChaoE, Efron-Thisted, Shannon and inverse Simpson indices, and also on datasets down-sampled to the smallest sample. For repertoire overlap, CDR3 nucleotide sequence, V gene and J gene had to match strictly, and clustering was done by Jaccard-based multidimensional scaling. Thymus samples yielded on average about 810,000 unique TCRB clonotypes, compared with roughly 92,000 from blood samples.

This receptor was obtained from a girl less than two years old with a congenital heart defect. Donor details come from another sample of the same person, matched by shared clones. The source material was thymocytes. The chain uses TRBV7-6 and TRBJ2-1, with 8 bases in between that match TRBD2. The sequence in DNA is TGTGCCAGCAGCTTAGCGGCATTCCGCGGGGGGCACAATGAGCAGTTCTTC. This gives the protein CASSLAAFRGGHNEQFF.